This entry lists 16 T cell receptor beta chains sequenced from one sample in a study of cytomegalovirus exposure and HLA in healthy donors. The PCR used 60 Vbeta and 13 Jbeta primers. The protocol was immunoSEQ multiplex PCR, while the TCRdb copy is restricted to in-frame clones and leaves out a portion. The sample contains approximately 150,000 clones, roughly 87% of which appear only once. Source material: PBMCs. Receptors were obtained from a middle-aged woman in good health and CMV-seronegative.

The chain has TRBV9 and TRBJ2-1; TRBD2 matches at 12 bases. The junction had 12 bases not matched to a gene; V was cut back by 5 bases and J by 9 bases. CDR3 size: 16 residues. Germline-derived CDR1 and CDR2 are SGDLS and YYNGEE. CDR3 sequence reads: CASRAPGASGGGEQFF. The CDR3, as DNA: TGTGCCAGCAGAGCCCCCGGGGCTAGCGGGGGGGGTGAGCAGTTCTTC.

The chain combines TRBV6-1 with TRBJ1-2; 7 bases map to TRBD1. Germline trimming cut 7 bases from V and 5 bases from J; bases unmatched to any gene: 13. The germline gives CDR1 MNHNS, CDR2 SASEGT. The CDR3 runs 15 residues. CDR3 nucleotide sequence: TGTGCCAGCACCGAGCCCGACAGGGCGGGATATGGCTACACCTTC. The encoded protein is CASTEPDRAGYGYTF.

V usage is TRBV9 and J usage is TRBJ2-3; TRBD1 matches at 7 bases. The CDR3 is 14 residues long. Trimming removed 4 bases from V and 2 bases from J; junction bases left unmatched: 4. Germline V gene lookup returns CDR1 SGDLS and CDR2 YYNGEE. CDR3 DNA sequence: TGTGCCAGCAGCCGGGACAGCCACACAGATACGCAGTATTTT. It is translated as CASSRDSHTDTQYF. Together with reference TRBV9 and TRBJ2-3, the CDR3 gives the full variable domain: DSGVTQTPKHLITATGQRVTLRCSPRSGDLSVYWYQQSLDQGLQFLIQYYNGEERAKGNILERFSAQQFPDLHSELNLSSLELGDSALYFCASSRDSHTDTQYFGPGTRLTVL.

The genes are TRBV30 and TRBJ2-1; 8 nucleotides line up with TRBD1. Germline CDR1 and CDR2: GTSNPN and SVGIG (reference sequence). The junction had 6 bases not matched to a gene; V was cut back by 0 bases and J by 2 bases. The CDR3 is 16 amino acids. The CDR3: CAWSVDWTGTYNEQFF. The CDR3 DNA reads TGTGCCTGGAGTGTGGATTGGACAGGGACCTACAATGAGCAGTTCTTC. The variable domain in full, completed from reference TRBV30 and TRBJ2-1, reads SQTIHQWPATLVQPVGSPLSLECTVEGTSNPNLYWYRQAAGRGLQLLFYSVGIGQISSEVPQNLSASRPQDRQFILSSKKLLLSDSGFYLCAWSVDWTGTYNEQFFGPGTRLTVL.

Only one count was recorded for this clone. The chain employs TRBV6-6 and TRBJ2-2; 11 bases map to TRBD2. The CDR3 totals 14 residues. V gave up 6 bases and J gave up 6 bases; unmatched junction bases: 3. Per the germline V gene, CDR1 is MNHNY and CDR2 is SVGAGI (reference sequence). The CDR3, as DNA: TGTGCCAGCAGACTAGCGGGAGTTGCCGGGGAGCTGTTTTTT. It specifies CASRLAGVAGELFF.

This clone has a handful of counts. This chain connects TRBV5-1 to TRBJ2-2; maybe TRBD2 (6 bases). V was cut by 4 bases and J by 3 bases, with 13 bases left in between. CDR1 and CDR2 (germline): SGHRS, YFSETQ. CDR3 length: 15 amino acids. The CDR3 region is CASSGTGTHTGELFF. As DNA, the CDR3 is TGCGCCAGCAGCGGGACCGGGACTCACACCGGGGAGCTGTTTTTT.

This chain joins TRBV13 and TRBJ1-1, with 7 bases aligning to TRBD1. Germline lookup yields CDR1 PRHDT and CDR2 FYEKMQ (reference sequence). With V trimmed by 4 bases and J by 3 bases, 5 bases remained unmatched. The CDR3 runs to 14 residues. The CDR3 is CASSYRQGYTEAFF. CDR3 DNA: TGTGCCAGCAGCTACAGACAGGGATACACTGAAGCTTTCTTT.

The chain joins TRBV19 to TRBJ2-5; TRBD1 matches at 11 bases. Germline-derived CDR1 and CDR2 are LNHDA and SQIVND (reference sequence). This CDR3 has 13 amino acids. The V and J ends lost 10 bases and 4 bases, in that order; junction bases with no gene match: 5. The CDR3 bases are TGTGCCAACCGGGACAGGGGGGGAGAGACCCAGTACTTC. The encoded protein is CANRDRGGETQYF.

The chain employs TRBV6-5 and TRBJ2-7; D ambiguous. This CDR3 has 11 residues. The V gene's germline CDR1 is MNHEY and CDR2 SVGAGI. Deletions cut 6 bases from V and 3 bases from J, with 6 bases between. CDR3 loop: CASSISYEQYF. The CDR3 nucleotides read TGTGCCAGCAGCATTAGCTACGAGCAGTACTTC.

The table lists this clone with a count of one. The genes are TRBV5-6 and TRBJ1-1; D may be TRBD1 (6 bases). The V gene lost 7 bases and the J gene lost 6 bases, with 16 bases spanning the gap. Germline-derived CDR1 and CDR2 are SGHDT and YYEEEE. CDR3 length: 13 amino acids. For the CDR3, the DNA is TGTGCCAGCGAAGGGACAAGGAGCGCTGAAGCTTTCTTT. Its translation: CASEGTRSAEAFF. Filled out from reference TRBV5-6 and TRBJ1-1, the complete variable domain reads DAGVTQSPTHLIKTRGQQVTLRCSPKSGHDTVSWYQQALGQGPQFIFQYYEEEERQRGNFPDRFSGHQFPNYSSELNVNALLLGDSALYLCASEGTRSAEAFFGQGTRLTVV.

CDR3 bases: TGTGCCAGCAGCCAAGATCTTCGTCTAGCGGGAACTTACAATGAGCAGTTCTTC. Its translation: CASSQDLRLAGTYNEQFF. The gene calls are TRBV4-2 and TRBJ2-1; 9 nucleotides line up with TRBD2. Germline CDR1 and CDR2: LGHNA and YNFKEQ. This CDR3 is 18 amino acids long. With V trimmed by 0 bases and J by 4 bases, 10 bases remained unmatched.

On this clone itself: The same CDR3 also results from other DNA sequences found in this sample. This chain uses TRBV5-1 with TRBJ2-3; 11 bases align to TRBD2. The CDR3 loop spans 15 amino acids. The junction had 5 bases not matched to a gene; V was cut back by 2 bases and J by 6 bases. Per germline, CDR1 SGHRS and CDR2 YFSETQ. Here the CDR3 reads CASSLALAGADTQYF. CDR3 sequence (DNA): TGCGCCAGCAGCTTAGCACTAGCGGGAGCGGATACGCAGTATTTT. Looking up the rest from reference TRBV5-1 and TRBJ2-3 gives the full variable domain: KAGVTQTPRYLIKTRGQQVTLSCSPISGHRSVSWYQQTPGQGLQFLFEYFSETQRNKGNFPGRFSGRQFSNSRSEMNVSTLELGDSALYLCASSLALAGADTQYFGPGTRLTVL.

The rearrangement links TRBV2 to TRBJ2-7, with D perhaps TRBD1 (5 bases). V shed 8 bases and J shed 0 bases, with 14 bases lying between them. There are 14 residues in the CDR3. In germline, CDR1 is SNHLY, CDR2 FYNNEI. The CDR3 DNA reads as TGTGCCAGCCAAGGACACTCGAGCTCCTACGAGCAGTACTTC. Encoded protein: CASQGHSSSYEQYF. The full variable domain, completed using reference TRBV2 and TRBJ2-7, is EPEVTQTPSHQVTQMGQEVILRCVPISNHLYFYWYRQILGQKVEFLVSFYNNEISEKSEIFDDQFSVERPDGSNFTLKIRSTKLEDSAMYFCASQGHSSSYEQYFGPGTRLTVT.

CDR3 residues: CASGRTGGYTGELFF. The CDR3 coding sequence is TGTGCCAGCGGAAGGACAGGGGGTTACACCGGGGAGCTGTTTTTT. The chain links TRBV25-1 to TRBJ2-2, with 10 bases matching TRBD1. This CDR3 has 15 residues. Unmatched junction bases numbered 6, after V lost 8 bases and J lost 3 bases. Germline V gene sequence: CDR1 MGHDK, CDR2 SYGVNS.

This CDR3 reads CASRMLAGVRRAGELFF. CDR3 sequence (DNA): TGTGCCTCCCGAATGCTAGCGGGAGTACGGAGGGCCGGGGAGCTGTTTTTT. The chain employs TRBV2 and TRBJ2-2, with 10 positions matching TRBD2. CDR1 SNHLY and CDR2 FYNNEI come from the germline V gene. The junction had 18 bases not matched to a gene; V was cut back by 11 bases and J by 6 bases. CDR3 length equals 17 residues.

This rearrangement joins TRBV30 to TRBJ2-5; possibly TRBD2 for D (5 bases). CDR3 length: 13 amino acids. Germline loops: CDR1 GTSNPN, CDR2 SVGIG (reference sequence). V lost 3 bases, J lost 7 bases, and 15 bases lay in between. CDR3 sequence: CAWRGWSEGTQYF. The CDR3 coding sequence is TGTGCCTGGAGGGGGTGGAGCGAGGGGACCCAGTACTTC. Full variable domain (missing parts from reference TRBV30 and TRBJ2-5): SQTIHQWPATLVQPVGSPLSLECTVEGTSNPNLYWYRQAAGRGLQLLFYSVGIGQISSEVPQNLSASRPQDRQFILSSKKLLLSDSGFYLCAWRGWSEGTQYFGPGTRLLVL.